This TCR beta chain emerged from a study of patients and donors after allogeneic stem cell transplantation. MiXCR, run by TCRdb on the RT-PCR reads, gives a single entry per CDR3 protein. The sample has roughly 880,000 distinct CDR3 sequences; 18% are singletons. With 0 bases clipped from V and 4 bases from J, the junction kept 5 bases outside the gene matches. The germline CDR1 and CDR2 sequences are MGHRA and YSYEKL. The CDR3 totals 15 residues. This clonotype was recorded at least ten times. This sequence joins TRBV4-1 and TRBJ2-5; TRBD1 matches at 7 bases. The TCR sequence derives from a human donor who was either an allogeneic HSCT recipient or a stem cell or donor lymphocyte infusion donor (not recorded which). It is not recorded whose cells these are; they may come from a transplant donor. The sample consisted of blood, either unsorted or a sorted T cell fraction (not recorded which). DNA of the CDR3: TGCGCCAGCAGCCAAGATATCAACAGGGGAGAGACCCAGTACTTC. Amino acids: CASSQDINRGETQYF.